This T cell receptor beta chain was sequenced in a study of blood T cell repertoires in COVID-19. Overall study: Both acute and convalescent COVID-19 samples were obtained from the United States, Italy and Spain. Nucleic acid was either cDNA or gDNA, and it came from T cells, B-cell-depleted T cells, or PBMCs.

The method was immunoSEQ multiplex PCR; TCRdb's version includes in-frame clones alone and lacks a portion of them. The sample yields 100,000 or so clones, 65% to 90% seen once. The study recruited people aged roughly 18 to 100 years across about two dozen US areas. Unmatched junction bases numbered 12, after V lost 8 bases and J lost 2 bases. The CDR3 runs to 16 residues. CDR1 and CDR2 (germline): MNHEY, SMNVEV (reference sequence). The gene calls are TRBV27 and TRBJ1-2, with TRBD1 identical over 9 bases. This TCR was sampled from a woman aged 45-59 years who had recovered from COVID-19. Sequenced material: PBMCs or T cells enriched from blood (not recorded which). For the CDR3, the DNA is TGTGCCAGCGGCCGGGACAGGGTGGTAGGGAACTATGGCTACACCTTC. Protein product: CASGRDRVVGNYGYTF.